The next 31 T cell receptor beta chains were all read from a single sample in a study of blood T cells in healthy people across ages. The authors ran a second PCR of roughly 6 to 11 cycles using a sample-barcoded 5' primer and a J-beta primer mix. Via MiXCR, TCRdb re-called the 5' RACE reads, giving one row per CDR3 protein. Of about 1 million distinct CDR3 sequences in the sample, 45% were seen once. Source material: blood. The receptors stem from a woman aged 55-70 years in good health.

The J gene is TRBJ2-1, the V gene TRBV10-3; a weak D match, TRBD2 (6 bases). Germline V gene data show CDR1 as ENHRY and CDR2 as SYGVKD. V lost 0 bases and J 5 bases, leaving 8 bases between the germline ends. The CDR3 extends over 14 amino acids. CDR3 region: CAISESGLNNEQFF. In DNA form, the CDR3 reads TGTGCCATCAGTGAGTCGGGACTCAACAATGAGCAGTTCTTC.

There are a few counts of this clonotype. This chain connects TRBV2 to TRBJ1-2; 8 bases are a match to TRBD1. Germline V lookup: CDR1 SNHLY, CDR2 FYNNEI. Germline trimming cut 4 bases from V and 2 bases from J; bases unmatched to any gene: 6. The CDR3 has 15 residues. As DNA, the CDR3 is TGTGCCAGCAGTGTTGGGACAGGAGCCAACTATGGCTACACCTTC. Translating it yields CASSVGTGANYGYTF.

The chain combines TRBV20-1 with TRBJ2-1, with 11 positions matching TRBD2. The CDR3 spans 13 residues. Germline values: CDR1 DFQATT, CDR2 SNEGSKA (reference sequence). The junction had 7 bases not matched to a gene; V was cut back by 7 bases and J by 8 bases. CDR3 nucleotide sequence: TGCAGTGGCATAGCGGGAGGGCTTGATGAGCAGTTCTTC. The encoded protein is CSGIAGGLDEQFF.

V gene TRBV7-8 combines with J gene TRBJ2-4; 11 nucleotides match TRBD2. The better agreement between TRBJ2-7 and the DNA end casts doubt on the J call. The V gene's germline CDR1 is SGHVS and CDR2 FQNEAQ. This CDR3 spans 16 amino acids. The CDR3 loop reads CASSLAQLAGVGEQYF. In DNA, the CDR3 is TGTGCCAGCAGCTTAGCTCAACTAGCGGGAGTCGGCGAGCAGTACTTC.

The gene calls are TRBV20-1 and TRBJ1-1, with D hard to call. Trimming removed 3 bases from V and 1 base from J, with 12 bases in between. Germline CDR1 and CDR2: DFQATT and SNEGSKA (reference sequence). There are 14 residues in the CDR3. CDR3 sequence reads: CSARRALSNTEAFF. In nucleotides, the CDR3 is TGCAGTGCTAGGCGCGCGCTCTCGAACACTGAAGCTTTCTTT.

The chain combines TRBV13 with TRBJ2-1, with 10 bases that match TRBD2. With 5 bases clipped from V and 2 bases from J, the junction kept 6 bases outside the gene matches. Germline V gene data show CDR1 as PRHDT and CDR2 as FYEKMQ (reference sequence). The CDR3 consists of 16 residues. The CDR3 is CASSDPTSGAYNEQFF. In DNA, the CDR3 is TGTGCCAGCAGCGACCCCACTAGCGGGGCCTACAATGAGCAGTTCTTC.

This clonotype appeared a single time. The V and J genes are TRBV27 and TRBJ1-5, with a possible D match to TRBD1 (5 bases). Germline V gives CDR1 MNHEY, CDR2 SMNVEV (reference sequence). This CDR3 is built from 16 residues. The ends were cut back, 7 bases at V and 6 bases at J, with 22 bases in the middle. DNA of the CDR3: TGTGCCAGCAATTCTTTCCCCTTAAGGGGCGGTCAGCCCCAGCATTTT. Protein product: CASNSFPLRGGQPQHF.

J is TRBJ2-1 and V is TRBV7-3; 7 bases align to TRBD1. The germline V gene encodes CDR1 SGHTA and CDR2 FQGTGA. The CDR3 totals 13 residues. Trimming removed 5 bases from V and 6 bases from J; junction bases left unmatched: 4. CDR3 in DNA: TGTGCCAGCAGCACGACAGGGACCAATGAGCAGTTCTTC. It translates to CASSTTGTNEQFF.

This clonotype was recorded a few times. The rearrangement uses TRBV20-1 and TRBJ2-5, with a possible D match to TRBD1 (6 bases). Germline loops: CDR1 DFQATT, CDR2 SNEGSKA (reference sequence). V lost 6 bases, J lost 1 base, and 12 bases lay in between. The CDR3 consists of 13 residues. The CDR3: CSATWGPQETQYF. The CDR3 DNA sequence: TGCAGTGCCACGTGGGGGCCCCAAGAGACCCAGTACTTC.

The chain employs TRBV6-5 and TRBJ2-2; D not resolved. The V end was cut by 6 bases, the J end by 4 bases, with 18 bases between. In germline, CDR1 is MNHEY, CDR2 SVGAGI. This CDR3 has 16 amino acids. DNA for the CDR3: TGTGCCAGCAGACTCCGGAGTAGACTCCTCACCGGGGAGCTGTTTTTT. Translating gives CASRLRSRLLTGELFF.

This clonotype has only a few counts. V is TRBV6-1 and J is TRBJ2-7; D assignment may be TRBD1 or TRBD2 (5 bases each). Looked up from germline, CDR1 is MNHNS and CDR2 is SASEGT. This CDR3 has 16 residues. The V and J ends lost 6 bases and 4 bases respectively, with 22 bases between them. For the CDR3, the DNA is TGTGCCAGCAGAGGATCCCGGGACCTACGACTGTACGAGCAGTACTTC. Its protein is CASRGSRDLRLYEQYF.

Regarding this clonotype: At one end the junction does not follow the germline gene, possibly because of a read error. The rearrangement joins TRBV3-1 to TRBJ2-7; possible D gene TRBD1, 5 bases. CDR1 is LGHDT and CDR2 is YNNKEL in the germline V gene (reference sequence). The CDR3 runs 13 residues. The CDR3 nucleotides read TGTGCCGGCAGCCAAAATCAGGGCTACGAGCAGTACTTC. This sequence encodes CAGSQNQGYEQYF.

Only a few counts were recorded for this clonotype. The V gene is TRBV7-9, the J gene TRBJ1-2; TRBD1 matches at 7 bases. Germline V gene sequence: CDR1 SEHNR, CDR2 FQNEAQ (reference sequence). V was pared by 6 bases and J by 4 bases, with 11 bases of the junction left unmatched. CDR3 length: 15 amino acids. CDR3 in amino acids: CASRFNRDSSYGYTF. Here the CDR3 DNA reads TGTGCCAGCAGGTTTAACCGGGACAGCTCCTATGGCTACACCTTC.

V gene TRBV15 combines with J gene TRBJ2-4; D is unclear. CDR3 size: 15 residues. CDR1 and CDR2 from the germline V gene are LNHNV and YYDKDF (reference sequence). Trimming left V 1 base short and J 11 bases short, with 18 bases between. The CDR3 DNA reads as TGTGCCACCAGCAGAGTGGAAGGTGCGGCAGTGGTTCAGTACTTC. This translates into CATSRVEGAAVVQYF.

This clonotype was observed a handful of times. The chain combines TRBV4-2 with TRBJ1-1, with D uncertain. The length of the CDR3 is 15 residues. Germline V lookup: CDR1 LGHNA, CDR2 YNFKEQ. V lost 2 bases and J 0 bases, leaving 10 bases between the germline ends. CDR3 nucleotides: TGTGCCAGCAGCCAAACGGGAGTTATGAACACTGAAGCTTTCTTT. As protein: CASSQTGVMNTEAFF.

This clonotype was found a few times. The J gene is TRBJ1-2, the V gene TRBV12-3 or TRBV12-4; D remains ambiguous. With 5 bases removed from V and 6 bases from J, the gap between germline ends came to 19 bases. This CDR3 spans 15 amino acids. In DNA form, the CDR3 reads TGTGCCAGCAGTAGCGTCCCCAGAGCTTTGAATGGCTACACCTTC. It codes for CASSSVPRALNGYTF.

The genes are TRBV12-3 or TRBV12-4 and TRBJ2-1, with D possibly TRBD1 on 5 matching bases. Trimming pared 7 bases from V and 3 bases from J, leaving 22 bases between. The CDR3 covers 17 residues. CDR3 DNA: TGTGCCAGCATTGGACGAGTGAAAGGACAAGGCTACAATGAGCAGTTCTTC. This translates into CASIGRVKGQGYNEQFF.

The chain has TRBV6-1 and TRBJ1-5, with D possibly being TRBD1 (5 bases). This CDR3 region has 15 residues. Germline CDR1 reads MNHNS; CDR2 reads SASEGT. With 7 bases removed from V and 1 base from J, the gap between germline ends came to 14 bases. As DNA, the CDR3 is TGTGCCAGCACCGGGACGGTCGCGAGCAATCAGCCCCAGCATTTT. Translated: CASTGTVASNQPQHF.

This rearrangement joins TRBV27 to TRBJ2-3; TRBD2 agrees at 8 bases. Germline CDR1 MNHEY, CDR2 SMNVEV (reference sequence). The trim removed 7 bases at V and 2 bases at J, leaving 11 bases unmatched. The CDR3 has 16 residues. CDR3 sequence (DNA): TGTGCCAGCACCGAAATCGGACTAGCCCACACAGATACGCAGTATTTT. It codes for CASTEIGLAHTDTQYF.

The CDR3 here is CASSVPGQGIWQPQHF. The CDR3, as DNA: TGTGCCAGCAGTGTACCCGGACAGGGAATTTGGCAGCCCCAGCATTTT. The chain combines TRBV6-1 with TRBJ1-5; 8 bases are shared with TRBD1. The V segment lost 4 bases and the J segment 7 bases; nucleotides outside the gene matches: 12. The V gene's germline CDR1 is MNHNS and CDR2 SASEGT. The CDR3 contains 16 residues.

The gene calls are TRBV13 and TRBJ1-6; 8 nucleotides line up with TRBD1. Losses at the gene ends were 11 bases for V and 7 bases for J; bases not matched to a gene: 4. This CDR3 spans 12 amino acids. Germline CDR1 reads PRHDT; CDR2 reads FYEKMQ (reference sequence). In DNA form, the CDR3 reads TGTGCCGGAGGACAGGGAAATTCACCCCTCCACTTT. Amino acids: CAGGQGNSPLHF. The variable domain in full, completed from reference TRBV13 and TRBJ1-6, reads AAGVIQSPRHLIKEKRETATLKCYPIPRHDTVYWYQQGPGQDPQFLISFYEKMQSDKGSIPDRFSAQQFSDYHSELNMSSLELGDSALYFCAGGQGNSPLHFGNGTRLTVT.

This clonotype was counted only a few times. V gene TRBV15 combines with J gene TRBJ2-5; TRBD1 matches at 8 bases. V lost 3 bases, J lost 4 bases, and 7 bases stayed unmatched. The germline V gene has CDR1 LNHNV and CDR2 YYDKDF (reference sequence). This CDR3 has 15 amino acids. CDR3 nucleotide sequence: TGTGCCACCAGCAGTCCCGACAGGGGTGGAGAGACCCAGTACTTC. It codes for CATSSPDRGGETQYF.

This sequence joins TRBV4-2 and TRBJ2-7, with D perhaps TRBD1 or TRBD2 (6 bases each). The CDR3 totals 17 residues. V was shortened by 6 bases and J by 7 bases, with 28 bases between the two germline ends. Germline loops: CDR1 LGHNA, CDR2 YNFKEQ. Here the CDR3 DNA reads TGTGCCAGCAGGTTCATTCTGGGCGGCGCCGGGGGCAATGAGCAGTACTTC. This gives the protein CASRFILGGAGGNEQYF.

V and J are TRBV6-1 and TRBJ1-2; the D gene is possibly TRBD1 (6 bases). Between the trimmed V and J ends, which lost 4 bases and 7 bases, there was a span of 16 bases. The CDR3 totals 14 residues. CDR1 is MNHNS, CDR2 SASEGT, per germline. DNA of the CDR3: TGTGCCAGCAGTGCAACCGCGGGGGGCCCTGGCTACACCTTC. It yields the protein CASSATAGGPGYTF.

The chain couples TRBV6-2 or TRBV6-3 to TRBJ1-2; the D is unclear. CDR1 and CDR2 from the germline V gene are MNHEY and SVGEGT. V lost 6 bases and J 6 bases, leaving 14 bases between the germline ends. This CDR3 is built from 13 residues. For the CDR3, the DNA is TGTGCCAGCAGCTTCCCGGGTGGGGATGGCTACACCTTC. It yields the protein CASSFPGGDGYTF.

This clonotype was found a few times. This sequence joins TRBV7-9 and TRBJ2-5; maybe TRBD1 (6 bases). The CDR3 is made up of 12 amino acids. V gave up 4 bases and J gave up 9 bases, with 12 bases separating them. The germline V gene has CDR1 SEHNR and CDR2 FQNEAQ (reference sequence). The CDR3 DNA is TGTGCCAGCAGCTCAGCAGCAGGGGCCCAGTACTTC. Translating it yields CASSSAAGAQYF.

The CDR3 DNA reads as TGTGCCAGCAGTTACGGTCTACCCTACGAGCAGTACTTC. As protein: CASSYGLPYEQYF. The chain recombines TRBV6-5 with TRBJ2-7; D gene unclear. Trimming took off 2 bases at V and 2 bases at J, with 7 bases between the two ends. This CDR3 is built from 13 residues. The germline V gene has CDR1 MNHEY and CDR2 SVGAGI.

V usage is TRBV20-1 and J usage is TRBJ2-1; 10 bases match TRBD2. The CDR3 consists of 18 residues. Germline CDR1 DFQATT, CDR2 SNEGSKA (reference sequence). J gave up 2 bases and V 3 bases, and 13 bases lay outside the gene matches. CDR3 sequence (DNA): TGCAGTGCTAGTGGGTGGTCTAGCGGGAGAAACACCTACAATGAGCAGTTCTTC. Protein product: CSASGWSSGRNTYNEQFF.

The chain has TRBV28 and TRBJ2-1, with D possibly matching TRBD1 (6 bases). The CDR3 is made up of 13 amino acids. Trimming shortened V by 6 bases and J by 5 bases, and 11 bases separated the two germline ends. Germline loops: CDR1 MDHEN, CDR2 SYDVKM. CDR3 sequence: CASRNSGDNEQFF. In DNA, the CDR3 is TGTGCCAGCAGAAATTCAGGGGACAATGAGCAGTTCTTC.

The V gene is TRBV3-1, the J gene TRBJ2-7; 7 bases align to TRBD1. Unmatched junction bases numbered 6, after V lost 0 bases and J lost 4 bases. Germline V gene sequence: CDR1 LGHDT, CDR2 YNNKEL (reference sequence). The length of the CDR3 is 15 residues. CDR3 protein: CASSQDPRRGYEQYF. CDR3 nucleotides: TGTGCCAGCAGCCAAGATCCGCGCAGGGGGTACGAGCAGTACTTC.

V usage is TRBV6-5 and J usage is TRBJ2-5; no reliable D call. The DNA end is a closer match to TRBJ2-1, so the J assignment may be wrong. This CDR3 is built from 13 residues. Looked up from germline, CDR1 is MNHEY and CDR2 is SVGAGI. The CDR3 sequence is CASSYSARETQFF. The DNA for the CDR3 is TGTGCCAGCAGTTACTCAGCCCGAGAGACCCAGTTCTTC.